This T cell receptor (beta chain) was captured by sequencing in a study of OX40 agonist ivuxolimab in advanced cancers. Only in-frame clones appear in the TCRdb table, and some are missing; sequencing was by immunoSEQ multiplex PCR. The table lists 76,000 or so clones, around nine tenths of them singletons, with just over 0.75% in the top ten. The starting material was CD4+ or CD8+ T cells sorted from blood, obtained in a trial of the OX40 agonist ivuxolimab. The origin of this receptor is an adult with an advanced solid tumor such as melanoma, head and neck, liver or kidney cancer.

CDR3: CATFWGGDTQYF. Written as DNA, the CDR3 is TGTGCCACCTTCTGGGGAGGGGATACGCAGTATTTT. This chain uses TRBV7-2 with TRBJ2-3, with TRBD2 identical over 7 bases. CDR1 is SGHTA and CDR2 is FQGNSA in the germline V gene. The V gene end was trimmed by 10 bases and the J gene end by 6 bases; junction bases not matched to a gene: 7. CDR3 length: 12 amino acids.